The 4 T cell receptor beta chains in this list originate from one sample, sequenced in a study of cytomegalovirus exposure and HLA in healthy donors. 13 Jbeta primers and 60 Vbeta primers were used for the PCR. Libraries were prepared by immunoSEQ multiplex PCR; TCRdb keeps only in-frame clonotypes and omits some of them. The sample carries 90,000 or so clones, approximately 72% recorded once. Input material: PBMCs. The receptors derive from a man aged 30-40 years in good health and CMV-seropositive.

The chain uses TRBV30 and TRBJ2-7; TRBD2 matches at 8 bases. Looked up from germline, CDR1 is GTSNPN and CDR2 is SVGIG (reference sequence). The CDR3 is 13 amino acids. The trim removed 2 bases at V and 5 bases at J, leaving 5 bases unmatched. The CDR3 DNA sequence: TGTGCCTGGAGTCCGGGGGGGCCGGACGAGCAGTACTTC. Amino acids: CAWSPGGPDEQYF.

Concerning this clone: The same CDR3 also results from other DNA sequences found in this sample. The CDR3 nucleotides read TGCGCCAGCAGCTTGGGACTAGCGGGGGGCTACAATGAGCAGTTCTTC. Translation gives CASSLGLAGGYNEQFF. The gene calls are TRBV5-1 and TRBJ2-1; 13 bases are shared with TRBD2. The CDR3 covers 16 residues. The V segment lost 0 bases and the J segment 3 bases; nucleotides outside the gene matches: 0. From germline, CDR1 is SGHRS and CDR2 YFSETQ. Combining the CDR3 with reference TRBV5-1 and TRBJ2-1 gives the whole variable domain KAGVTQTPRYLIKTRGQQVTLSCSPISGHRSVSWYQQTPGQGLQFLFEYFSETQRNKGNFPGRFSGRQFSNSRSEMNVSTLELGDSALYLCASSLGLAGGYNEQFFGPGTRLTVL.

This clone has more than one count but fewer than ten. V is TRBV4-1 and J is TRBJ1-1; 7 positions agree with TRBD1. Germline lookup yields CDR1 MGHRA and CDR2 YSYEKL. CDR3 length equals 16 residues. The junction had 5 bases not matched to a gene; V was cut back by 1 base and J by 0 bases. The CDR3 region is CASSQVSGQMNTEAFF. In nucleotides, the CDR3 is TGCGCCAGCAGCCAAGTTTCGGGACAGATGAACACTGAAGCTTTCTTT.

The chain has TRBV12-2 and TRBJ1-5; no check of the table's D call, TRBD1, against the DNA was made. TRBV12-2 is a documented pseudogene. The CDR3 runs to 18 residues. Here the CDR3 reads CASRFKPRDIYQPQPQHF. In nucleotides, the CDR3 is TGTGCAAGTCGCTTTAAACCACGGGACATCTATCAGCCTCAGCCCCAGCATTTT.